A selection of T cell receptor beta chains follows, all from one sample in a study of blood T cell repertoires in COVID-19. Generated by immunoSEQ multiplex PCR, the TCRdb table keeps only in-frame clones and is missing some. The sample yields 200,000 to 300,000 clones, roughly 88% seen once. Sample: peripheral blood. The receptors come from a man aged 35 to 55 with acute or convalescent COVID-19. Each CDR3 is given with its conserved first and last residue. Each record gives: V gene, D gene, J gene, clone size, CDR3 protein, CDR3 DNA. A D gene is named only where the DNA matches it firmly. Clone size, where shown, is once, few, many, or a class for clones that have expanded.

TRBV5-1	TRBD2	TRBJ2-7	-	CASRLGLEGEQYF	TGCGCCAGCAGACTCGGACTAGAGGGTGAGCAGTACTTC
TRBV30	-	TRBJ1-2	-	CAWSPGTPYGYTF	TGTGCCTGGAGTCCCGGGACACCGTATGGCTACACCTTC
TRBV5-1	-	TRBJ1-5	-	CASSLLEGQPQHF	TGCGCCAGCAGCTTGCTGGAGGGGCAGCCCCAGCATTTT
TRBV10-3	-	TRBJ1-3	-	CAISENRVNTIYF	TGTGCCATCAGTGAAAACAGGGTTAACACCATATATTTT
TRBV19	TRBD1	TRBJ1-5	-	CASSQGQDSNQPQHF	TGTGCCAGTAGTCAGGGACAGGATAGCAATCAGCCCCAGCATTTT
TRBV10-3	-	TRBJ1-2	-	CAISDLGAKGYTF	TGTGCCATCAGTGACTTGGGGGCCAAAGGCTACACCTTC
TRBV29-1	-	TRBJ2-3	few	CTVRGFGDTQYF	TGCACCGTCCGGGGGTTTGGAGATACGCAGTATTTT
TRBV7-2	TRBD2	TRBJ2-7	-	CASSWVAGGYSYEQYF	TGTGCCAGCAGCTGGGTAGCGGGGGGATACTCCTACGAGCAGTACTTC
TRBV9	-	TRBJ1-2	many	CASSVEGGTGGYTF	TGTGCCAGCAGCGTAGAAGGGGGAACGGGTGGCTACACCTTC
TRBV3-1/TRBV3-2	-	TRBJ1-5	-	CASSQDARGMGQPQHF	TGTGCCAGCAGCCAAGATGCGCGGGGGATGGGTCAGCCCCAGCATTTT
TRBV6-5	-	TRBJ1-2	once	CASRAQAFYGYTF	TGTGCCAGCCGCGCACAGGCGTTCTATGGCTACACCTTC